The clone carrying this T cell receptor (beta chain) appeared many times. What it binds is not known. One end of the junction does not line up with germline, which may come from a read error. The entry originates in a study of regulatory T cells in long-lasting Graves disease. Study information: Newly diagnosed Graves' patients had taken antithyroid drugs under 3 months.

This CDR3 has 13 amino acids. Study-wide findings and caveats: Persistent cases favored TRBV28, TRBJ1-2 and TRBJ2-5.

Combining iRepertoire HTBI primers with Arm-PCR of CDR3 regions, the authors built TCR beta libraries. One entry per CDR3 protein, called by TCRdb with MiXCR from the multiplex PCR reads. This repertoire shows under 300,000 distinct CDR3 sequences, roughly a fifth found once; its top ten account for approximately 14%. As for time point: newly diagnosed GD, antithyroid drugs for less than 3 months. Researchers made the TCR library from RNA that was extracted from PBMCs. This TCR was sampled from a female donor with Graves disease. Sequences were derived from peripheral blood mononuclear cells (PBMCs), sampled at new diagnosis, from a patient treated with antithyroid drugs. This rearrangement joins TRBV12-3 or TRBV12-4 to TRBJ2-7; D remains unclear. The CDR3 nucleotides are TGCGCCAGCAGCTTGGCCGCGTCTTACGAGCAGTACTTC. This translates into CASSLAASYEQYF.